In this sample, the clone carrying this TCR beta chain turned up a few times. Its antigen remains unknown. Every donor had blood drawn once into heparin, approximately 110 mL on average. The authors reverse transcribed all of the isolated RNA, so sequencing captured expressed TCRB transcripts. Assay: immunoSEQ multiplex PCR; the TCRdb copy retains only in-frame clones and omits some. The sample has 860,000 or so clones, about a sixth seen once. The sample belongs to a study of beta chain features in type 1 diabetes. As for the study in general: Cell yields, gender and age were similar in healthy donors and patients. Study findings and constraints: cDNA sequencing could over-represent cells with high TCR expression.

Germline V CDR1 and CDR2: SQVTM, ANQGSEA. There are 13 residues in the CDR3. V was clipped by 4 bases and J by 4 bases, with 13 bases between them. This chain uses TRBV29-1 with TRBJ2-5, with a tentative D call TRBD2 (6 bases). The sequenced material came from naive CD4+ T cells from blood. This clonotype was obtained from a woman younger than 35 in good health. For the CDR3, the DNA is TGCAGCGTTGTTCGGGGGAGACGAGAGACCCAGTACTTC. Its translation is CSVVRGRRETQYF.